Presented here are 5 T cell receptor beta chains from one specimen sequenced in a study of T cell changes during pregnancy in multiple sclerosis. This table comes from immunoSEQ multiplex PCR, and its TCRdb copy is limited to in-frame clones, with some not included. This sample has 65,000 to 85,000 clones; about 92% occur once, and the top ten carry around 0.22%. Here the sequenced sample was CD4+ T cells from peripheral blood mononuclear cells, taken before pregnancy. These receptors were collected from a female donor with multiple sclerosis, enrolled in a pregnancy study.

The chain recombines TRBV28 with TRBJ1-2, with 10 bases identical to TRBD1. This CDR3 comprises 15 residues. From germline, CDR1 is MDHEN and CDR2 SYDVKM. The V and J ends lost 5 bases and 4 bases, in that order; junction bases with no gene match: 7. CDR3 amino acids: CASSRLGTGAYGYTF. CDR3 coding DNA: TGTGCCAGCAGTCGCCTGGGGACAGGGGCCTATGGCTACACCTTC.

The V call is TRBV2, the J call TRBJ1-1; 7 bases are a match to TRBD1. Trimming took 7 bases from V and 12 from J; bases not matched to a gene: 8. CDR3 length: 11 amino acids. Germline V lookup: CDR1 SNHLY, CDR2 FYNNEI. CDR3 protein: CASKLTGKPFF. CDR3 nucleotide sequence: TGTGCCAGCAAACTGACAGGGAAGCCTTTCTTT.

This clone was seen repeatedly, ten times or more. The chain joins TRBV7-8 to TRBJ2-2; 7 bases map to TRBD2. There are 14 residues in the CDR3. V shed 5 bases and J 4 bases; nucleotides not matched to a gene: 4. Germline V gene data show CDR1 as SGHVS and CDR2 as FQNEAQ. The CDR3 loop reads CASSPTSATGELFF. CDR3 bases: TGTGCCAGCAGCCCCACTAGCGCCACCGGGGAGCTGTTTTTT. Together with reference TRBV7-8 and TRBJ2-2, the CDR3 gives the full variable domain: GAGVSQSPRYKVAKRGQDVALRCDPISGHVSLFWYQQALGQGPEFLTYFQNEAQLDKSGLPSDRFFAERPEGSVSTLKIQRTQQEDSAVYLCASSPTSATGELFFGEGSRLTVL.

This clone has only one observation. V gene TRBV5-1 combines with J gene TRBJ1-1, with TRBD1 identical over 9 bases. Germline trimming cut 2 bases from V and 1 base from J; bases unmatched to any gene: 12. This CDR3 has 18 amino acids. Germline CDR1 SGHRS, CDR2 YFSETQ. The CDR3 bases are TGCGCCAGCAGCTTACCTTCCGGGACAGGGAATCGGAACACTGAAGCTTTCTTT. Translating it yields CASSLPSGTGNRNTEAFF.

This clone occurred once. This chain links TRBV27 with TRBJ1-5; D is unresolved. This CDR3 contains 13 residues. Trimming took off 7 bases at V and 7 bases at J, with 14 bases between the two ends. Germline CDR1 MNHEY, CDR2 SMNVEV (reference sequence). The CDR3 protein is CASIGSWGQPQHF. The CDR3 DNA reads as TGTGCCAGCATAGGGAGTTGGGGACAGCCCCAGCATTTT.